Listed below are T cell receptor beta chains from one sample, sequenced in a study of vaccination effects on CD4 cells after COVID-19. Assay: immunoSEQ multiplex PCR; the TCRdb copy retains only in-frame clones and omits some. Of about 66,000 clones listed, approximately 80% are singletons. No antigen is known for these receptors. The specimen was CD4+ T cells from PBMCs cultured without peptide, collected after COVID-19 vaccination. These receptor sequences come from a human donor who received a COVID-19 vaccine. The CDR3 runs from the conserved cysteine through the conserved F or W. Some rows mark clone size as missing; the rest say once, few, many or name a class of expanded clone.

clone_size	v_call	j_call	cdr3_length	cdr3_aa
.	TRBV7-2	TRBJ2-2	17	CASSSSTWGRNTGELFF
.	TRBV4-2	TRBJ2-2	14	CASRLTGNTGELFF
.	TRBV27	TRBJ1-2	13	CASSATLGSGYTF
.	TRBV4-2	TRBJ2-1	14	CASSPQGGGDEQFF
.	TRBV7-2	TRBJ1-1	15	CASSNFLNQGPGAFF
.	TRBV10-1	TRBJ2-1	15	CASSESKGGFDEQFF
.	TRBV27	TRBJ2-3	14	CASRLGQFADTQYF
.	TRBV18	TRBJ1-4	17	CASSGGSGTTTNEKLFF
.	TRBV4-2	TRBJ1-4	14	CASSPGTVNEKLFF
.	TRBV12-3/TRBV12-4	TRBJ1-2	13	CASSPTETYGYTF
.	TRBV9	TRBJ2-1	15	CASSVTSALNNEQFF
.	TRBV30	TRBJ2-2	16	CAWKTSGGYNTGELFF
.	TRBV14	TRBJ2-1	17	CASSPKPLSGSYNEQFF
.	TRBV2	TRBJ2-3	14	CAGTLDSSTDTQYF
once	TRBV28	TRBJ2-3	13	CASSFPETDTQYF
.	TRBV6-2/TRBV6-3	TRBJ2-6	15	CASSYAGSGANVLTF
.	TRBV6-2/TRBV6-3	TRBJ1-2	12	CASSQGFYGYTF
.	TRBV10-3	TRBJ2-1	14	CAIRAERGVNEQFF
few	TRBV3-1/TRBV3-2	TRBJ1-2	12	CASSQEGRSYTF
few	TRBV7-3	TRBJ2-1	14	CASSRGLAYNEQFF
.	TRBV7-9	TRBJ1-3	13	CASSLDSGNTIYF
.	TRBV6-5	TRBJ1-1	15	CASSYDRGRGTEAFF
.	TRBV5-1	TRBJ2-3	17	CASSLDPAGAGTDTQYF
few	TRBV15	TRBJ1-4	15	CATSRDGQGGEKLFF
.	TRBV19	TRBJ2-4	15	CASSIGRVAKNIQYF
.	TRBV24-1	TRBJ1-1	12	CASSRQGTEAFF
.	TRBV27	TRBJ2-3	15	CASSSIGMATDTQYF
.	TRBV7-3	TRBJ1-6	14	CASSSTGFGSPLHF
.	TRBV9	TRBJ2-2	16	CASSVREGPYTGELFF
.	TRBV15	TRBJ2-2	13	CATSRSWTGELFF
.	TRBV19	TRBJ1-2	14	CASKDRGTVYGYTF
.	TRBV6-2/TRBV6-3	TRBJ2-2	14	CASSYNSRAGELFF
once	TRBV9	TRBJ2-1	14	CASSVRETYNEQFF
.	TRBV6-6	TRBJ1-5	16	CASSYGVGDIYQPQHF
.	TRBV2	TRBJ1-1	15	CASRSGYTMNTEAFF
.	TRBV6-2/TRBV6-3	TRBJ2-1	18	CASSYRGLAGGRSNEQFF
.	TRBV21-1	TRBJ2-5	17	CANHRRLAGEHQETQYF
.	TRBV28	TRBJ1-4	9	CARSEKLFF
.	TRBV6-5	TRBJ1-5	14	CASTRTGEGQPQHF
once	TRBV9	TRBJ1-2	15	CASSVGSRGSYGYTF
.	TRBV10-3	TRBJ1-2	18	CAISSPPQTDRGHYGYTF
.	TRBV5-1	TRBJ1-1	13	CASSSTQNTEAFF
.	TRBV6-2/TRBV6-3	TRBJ1-1	15	CASSQQGGGITEAFF
.	TRBV27	TRBJ1-1	13	CASSLRGNTEAFF
.	TRBV9	TRBJ1-2	15	CASSPQARATYGYTF
.	TRBV7-9	TRBJ1-4	15	CASSLGGSTNEKLFF
.	TRBV2	TRBJ1-2	13	CAGDLVGYLGYTF
.	TRBV10-1	TRBJ2-2	16	CASSDPRAGRPGELFF
.	TRBV5-1	TRBJ2-5	15	CASSTPTAYQETQYF
once	TRBV6-6	TRBJ1-6	15	CASSRDSSYNSPLHF
.	TRBV6-1	TRBJ1-1	14	CASSEWGENTEAFF
.	TRBV29-1	TRBJ2-5	13	CSVGGRASETQYF